This T cell receptor (beta chain) was captured by sequencing in a study of identical twins. This clonotype occurred a few times. CDR1 SGHTA and CDR2 FQGNSA come from the germline V gene. V lost 8 bases and J lost 4, with 17 bases in between. The CDR3 totals 14 residues. MiXCR, run by TCRdb on the 5' RACE reads, gives a single entry per CDR3 protein. The sample lists around 370,000 distinct CDR3 sequences, approximately 9.1% occurring once. V is TRBV7-2 and J is TRBJ2-5, with TRBD1 as a possible D gene (5 bases). Sequenced input: naive T cells sorted from blood. This sequence was found in a woman aged 45-65 years in good health. As DNA, the CDR3 is TGTGCCAGCTCCCTGGGGCATCTCACAGAGACCCAGTACTTC. It yields the protein CASSLGHLTETQYF.